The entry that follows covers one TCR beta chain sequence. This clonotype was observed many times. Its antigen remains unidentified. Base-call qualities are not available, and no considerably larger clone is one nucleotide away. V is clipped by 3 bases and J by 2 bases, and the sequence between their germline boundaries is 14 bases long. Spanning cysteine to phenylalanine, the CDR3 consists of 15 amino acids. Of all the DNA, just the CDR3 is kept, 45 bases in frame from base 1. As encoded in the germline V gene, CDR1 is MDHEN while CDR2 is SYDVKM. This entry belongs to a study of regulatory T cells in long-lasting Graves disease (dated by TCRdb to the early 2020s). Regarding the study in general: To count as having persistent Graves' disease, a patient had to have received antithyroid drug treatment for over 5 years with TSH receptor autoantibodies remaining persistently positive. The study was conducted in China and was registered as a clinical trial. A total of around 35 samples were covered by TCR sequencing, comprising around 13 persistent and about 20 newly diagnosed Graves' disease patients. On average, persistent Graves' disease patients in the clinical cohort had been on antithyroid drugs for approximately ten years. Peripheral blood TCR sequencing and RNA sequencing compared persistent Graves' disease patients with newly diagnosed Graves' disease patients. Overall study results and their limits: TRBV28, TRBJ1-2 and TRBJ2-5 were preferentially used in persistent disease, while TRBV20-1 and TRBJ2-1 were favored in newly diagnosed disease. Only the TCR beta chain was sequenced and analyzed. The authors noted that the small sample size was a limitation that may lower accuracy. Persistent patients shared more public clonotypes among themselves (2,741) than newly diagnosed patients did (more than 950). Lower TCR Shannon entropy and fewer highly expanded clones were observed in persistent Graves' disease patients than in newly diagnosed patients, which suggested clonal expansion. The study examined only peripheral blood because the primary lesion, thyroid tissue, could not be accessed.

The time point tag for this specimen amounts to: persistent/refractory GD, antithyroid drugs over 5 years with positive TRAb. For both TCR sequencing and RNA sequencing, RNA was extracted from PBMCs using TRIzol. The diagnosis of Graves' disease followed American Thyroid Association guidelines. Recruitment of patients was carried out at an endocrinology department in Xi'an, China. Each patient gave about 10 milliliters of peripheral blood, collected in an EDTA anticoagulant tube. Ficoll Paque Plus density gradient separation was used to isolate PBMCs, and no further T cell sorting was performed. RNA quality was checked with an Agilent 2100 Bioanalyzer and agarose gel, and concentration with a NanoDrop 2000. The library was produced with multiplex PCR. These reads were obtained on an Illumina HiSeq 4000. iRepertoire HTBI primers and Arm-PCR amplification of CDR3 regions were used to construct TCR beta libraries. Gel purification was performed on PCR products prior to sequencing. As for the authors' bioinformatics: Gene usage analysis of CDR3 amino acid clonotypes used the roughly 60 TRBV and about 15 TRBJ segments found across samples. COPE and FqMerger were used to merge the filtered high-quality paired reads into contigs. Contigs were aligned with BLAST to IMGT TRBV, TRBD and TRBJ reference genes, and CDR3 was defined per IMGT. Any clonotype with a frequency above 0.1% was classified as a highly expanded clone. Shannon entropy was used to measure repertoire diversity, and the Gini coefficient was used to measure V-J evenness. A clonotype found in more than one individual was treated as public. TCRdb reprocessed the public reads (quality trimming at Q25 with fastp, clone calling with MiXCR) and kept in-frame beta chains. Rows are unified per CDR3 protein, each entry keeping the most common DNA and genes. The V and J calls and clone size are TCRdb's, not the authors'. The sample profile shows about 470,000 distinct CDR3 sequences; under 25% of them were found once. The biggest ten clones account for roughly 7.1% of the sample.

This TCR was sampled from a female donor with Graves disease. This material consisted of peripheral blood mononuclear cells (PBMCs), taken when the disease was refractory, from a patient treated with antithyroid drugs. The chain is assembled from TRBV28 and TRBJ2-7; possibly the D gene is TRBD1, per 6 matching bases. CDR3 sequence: CASSLGVTGTYEQYF. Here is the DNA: TGTGCCAGCAGTTTGGGTGTAACAGGGACCTACGAGCAGTACTTC.